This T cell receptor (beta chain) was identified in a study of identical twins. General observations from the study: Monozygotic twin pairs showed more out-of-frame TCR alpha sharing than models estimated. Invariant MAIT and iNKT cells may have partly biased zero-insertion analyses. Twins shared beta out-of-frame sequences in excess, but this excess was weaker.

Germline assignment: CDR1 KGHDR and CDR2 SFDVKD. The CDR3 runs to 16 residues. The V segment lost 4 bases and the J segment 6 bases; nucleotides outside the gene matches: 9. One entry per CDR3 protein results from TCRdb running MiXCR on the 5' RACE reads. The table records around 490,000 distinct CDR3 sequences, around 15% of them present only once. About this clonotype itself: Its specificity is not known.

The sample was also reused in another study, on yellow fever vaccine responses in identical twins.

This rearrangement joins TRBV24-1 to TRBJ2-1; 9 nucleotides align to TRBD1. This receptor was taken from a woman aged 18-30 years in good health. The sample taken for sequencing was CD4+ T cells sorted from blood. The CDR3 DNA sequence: TGTGCCACCAGTGACCCGGGACAGGGACTTTCCAATGAGCAGTTCTTC. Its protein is CATSDPGQGLSNEQFF.